This TCR beta chain originates from a study of cytomegalovirus exposure and HLA in healthy donors. The study's findings and limits: Presence/absence analyses assumed roughly uniform sequencing depth across donors. Sequencing probably produced one cluster of sequence variants that were highly shared. Some V segments (TRBV6-2 and TRBV6-3 among them) were excluded as indistinguishable. Previously analyzed data showed that most TCR beta V segments were productive at a frequency of about 87% or about 30%.

PCR used 60 Vbeta primers and 13 Jbeta primers. Clones were read by immunoSEQ multiplex PCR, and TCRdb kept only the in-frame ones, dropping some. Here the sample spans fewer than 90,000 clones, roughly 83% being singletons. About this clone itself: What it recognizes is unknown.

Trimming stripped 4 bases from V and 2 bases from J, with 15 bases between. The CDR3 runs 15 residues. Germline V lookup: CDR1 MNHEY, CDR2 SVGAGI. Input material: PBMCs. This TCR came from a middle-aged woman in good health and CMV-seropositive. The V call is TRBV6-5, the J call TRBJ2-7; tentative D call: TRBD2 (5 bases). The DNA of the CDR3 is TGTGCCAGCAGTTCCCACGGGGTCCAAACCTACGAGCAGTACTTC. Its translation is CASSSHGVQTYEQYF.